The present T cell receptor beta chain was sequenced within a study of shared clonotypes between healthy human individuals. In regard to this clone: The antigen remains undetermined.

Findings of the study overall: The generation probabilities recorded for non-shared clonotypes fell below those of clonotypes shared by all four donors. Around 5% of naive CD4 clonotypes were shared across a handful of donors.

Everyone who donated was a Caucasian adult who lived in Nashville, Tennessee. Sequencing was performed with immunoSEQ multiplex PCR; in TCRdb, only in-frame clones are kept and a portion is missing. The repertoire holds around 720,000 clones, with 60% to 75% as singletons. Trimming pared 5 bases from V and 0 bases from J, leaving 8 bases between. This CDR3 spans 14 amino acids. Germline V gene lookup returns CDR1 SNHLY and CDR2 FYNNEI. This receptor was identified in a woman in her thirties in good health. The material sequenced was memory CD4+ T cells sorted from blood. Subset: CD45RA-negative fraction. V is TRBV2 and J is TRBJ1-5; D might be TRBD1 (5 bases). Written as DNA, the CDR3 is TGTGCCAGCAGTTTGACAGCTAGCAATCAGCCCCAGCATTTT. It specifies CASSLTASNQPQHF.